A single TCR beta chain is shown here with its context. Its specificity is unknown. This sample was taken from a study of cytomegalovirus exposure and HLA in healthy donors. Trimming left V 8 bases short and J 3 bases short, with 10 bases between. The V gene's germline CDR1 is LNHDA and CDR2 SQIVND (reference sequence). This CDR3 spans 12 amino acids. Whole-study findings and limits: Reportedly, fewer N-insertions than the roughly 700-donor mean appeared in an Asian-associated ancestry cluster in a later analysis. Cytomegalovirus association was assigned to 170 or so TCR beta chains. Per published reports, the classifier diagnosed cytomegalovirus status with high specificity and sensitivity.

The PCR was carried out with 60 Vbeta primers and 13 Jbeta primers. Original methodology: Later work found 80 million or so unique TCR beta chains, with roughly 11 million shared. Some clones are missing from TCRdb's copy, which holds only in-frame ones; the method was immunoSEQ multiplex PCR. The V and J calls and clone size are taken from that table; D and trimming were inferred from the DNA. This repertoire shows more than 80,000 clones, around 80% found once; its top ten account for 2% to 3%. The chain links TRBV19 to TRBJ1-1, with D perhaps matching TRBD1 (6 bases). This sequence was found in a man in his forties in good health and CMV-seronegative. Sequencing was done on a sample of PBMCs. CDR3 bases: TGTGCCAGTGGGAACAGGGACACTGAAGCTTTCTTT. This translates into CASGNRDTEAFF.